This TCR beta chain was captured in a study of Graves' ophthalmopathy and Graves' hyperthyroidism. This CDR3 has 14 amino acids. V lost 3 bases, J lost 11 bases, and 19 bases lay in between. From germline, CDR1 is SGHVS and CDR2 FQNEAQ. Using RNA transcripts, the TCR beta CDR3 regions were amplified. First-round RT-PCR used HTBI primers; second-round multiplex PCR followed. TCRdb reprocessed the multiplex PCR reads with MiXCR, giving one entry per CDR3 protein. The data contain around 600,000 distinct CDR3 sequences, 35% to 50% of them seen just once; the ten biggest clones take up around 3.3%. Input material: peripheral blood. The chain has TRBV7-8 and TRBJ2-5; D is undetermined. The origin of this receptor is an adult man with Graves' ophthalmopathy. The CDR3, as DNA: TGTGCCAGCAGCTTTCGGGTTCGTACAGATACGCAGTACTTC. It translates to CASSFRVRTDTQYF.